This entry concerns a single T cell receptor beta chain. No antigen is known for it. It has no much larger one-base neighbor in the sample; base qualities were not kept. Based on the germline V gene (reference sequence), the CDR1 and CDR2 sequences are LNHDA and SQIVND. V loses 2 bases of germline sequence and J loses 4 bases, and the interval between the two ends is 14 bases. The CDR3 covers 15 residues, taking in both the cysteine and the phenylalanine. CDR3 DNA is the only sequence kept; it has 45 bases, read in frame from the first base. This sample was included in a study of T cells in Graves' hyperthyroidism and ophthalmopathy (dated by TCRdb to between 2018 and 2021). In terms of the full investigation: Peripheral blood samples were taken at the time of initial diagnosis, prior to any treatment. Prospective prediction of ophthalmopathy was tested in an independent validation cohort consisting of 18 hyperthyroidism patients and over 15 patients who later progressed to ophthalmopathy. For training and testing, the 80 to 100 patients in the discovery cohort were randomly divided in a 7:3 ratio. After blood sampling, hyperthyroidism patients were treated with methimazole at a starting dose of 30 mg daily, and ophthalmopathy patients were treated with high-dose intravenous methylprednisolone. A discovery cohort of 95 to 100 patients, 43 with Graves' ophthalmopathy and about 58 with stable Graves' hyperthyroidism, was used to find distinguishing TCR V-J signatures. In roughly six Graves' hyperthyroidism patients, the study also compared T-cell repertoires from thyroid tissue with T-cell repertoires from blood. The paper reports TCR Vbeta CDR3 sequencing of 130 to 150 peripheral blood samples: 43 ophthalmopathy, 75 to 80 hyperthyroidism and around 17 progressor patients. General findings and caveats noted by the study authors: Ophthalmopathy was separated from stable hyperthyroidism by a 13 V-J signature model, with just over 85% sensitivity and approximately 84% specificity obtained in cross-validation and 80%/75% obtained in testing. During validation, the model predicted progression to ophthalmopathy a median of approximately six months ahead of onset, with just under 71% sensitivity and about 72% specificity. No statistical method was used to set the sample size in advance, and investigators knew the group allocation. Most expanded thyroid clonotypes (frequency above 0.001) were also detected in blood, a finding suggesting that blood repertoires may reflect thyroid immune responses.

Moderately to severely active disease, a Clinical Activity Score of at least 3, a NOSPECS grade of at least 4, and a duration under 3 months were present in ophthalmopathy patients. The study excluded patients with uncontrolled infections, other autoimmune diseases, pregnancy or lactation. Diagnoses were established on the basis of clinical symptoms, serum thyroxine and TRAb, thyroid ultrasound, and orbital computed tomography. PBMCs were separated from under 11 ml of fresh peripheral blood using Ficoll-Paque density gradient centrifugation. Trizol reagent was used to extract total RNA, and RNA quality was then checked on an Agilent 2100 Bioanalyzer. Amplification of TCR beta CDR3 regions was carried out from RNA transcripts. For the first round of RT-PCR on the TCR CDR3, the HTBI primer set was used together with the Qiagen OneStep RT-PCR kit. Libraries were constructed in a second round of multiplex PCR, after which size selection and purification were performed. The libraries were sequenced on an Illumina HiSeq2000 using paired-end 100 bp reads. For the original study's pipeline: SOAPnuke was used to process the raw data, removing reads that contained adapters or uncalled bases, had a mean Phred below 15, or lacked an exact match to the constant primer or identifier. High-quality paired reads were merged with COPE v1.2.5, and unique nucleotide sequences were defined as clonotypes. MiTCR v1.1 was used to align the clonotypes against IMGT TRBV, TRBD and TRBJ reference segments. The analysis included only V-J combinations with a frequency above 0.0001, which together covered 98% to 99.2% of the repertoires. A TCS score was defined as the ratio between F50 (clonal expansion) and ExV (chaos), using BLOSUM62-based TCRdist between CDR3 peptides within each V-J. Welch's t-statistics and random forest reduced approximately 520 V-J features to fewer than 15, which were used in a naive Bayes classifier (R e1071). TCRdb reworked the public reads: Q25 trimming with fastp, MiXCR clone assembly, productive beta chains retained. One record per CDR3 amino acid sequence lists the most common genes and DNA. The V and J calls here are based on TCRdb, not the publication. This sample holds about 270,000 distinct CDR3 sequences; 20% to 25% were observed only once. In total, the top ten clones hold around 62% of the sample.

The sample was blood. The rearranged segments are TRBV19 and TRBJ1-1; TRBD1 is possibly the D segment (6 matching bases). This clonotype was obtained from a man aged 30 to 39 with Graves' ophthalmopathy. In nucleotide form, the sequence is TGTGCCAGTAGTATACAACAGGGAGGGGGCACTGAAGCTTTCTTT. Translated, this is CASSIQQGGGTEAFF.